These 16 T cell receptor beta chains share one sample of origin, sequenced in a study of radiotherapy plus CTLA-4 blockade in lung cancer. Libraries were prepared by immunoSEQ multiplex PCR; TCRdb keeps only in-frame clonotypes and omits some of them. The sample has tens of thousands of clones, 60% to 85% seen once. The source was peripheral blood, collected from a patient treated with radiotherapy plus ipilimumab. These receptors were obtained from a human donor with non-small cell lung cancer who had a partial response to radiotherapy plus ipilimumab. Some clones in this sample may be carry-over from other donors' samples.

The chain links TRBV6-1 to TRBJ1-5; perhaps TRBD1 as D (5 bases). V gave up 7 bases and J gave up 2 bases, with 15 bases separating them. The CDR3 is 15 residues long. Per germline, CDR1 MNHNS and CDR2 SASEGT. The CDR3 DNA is TGTGCCAGCAATCTTCAGGGAAGAGGCAATCAGCCCCAGCATTTT. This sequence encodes CASNLQGRGNQPQHF.

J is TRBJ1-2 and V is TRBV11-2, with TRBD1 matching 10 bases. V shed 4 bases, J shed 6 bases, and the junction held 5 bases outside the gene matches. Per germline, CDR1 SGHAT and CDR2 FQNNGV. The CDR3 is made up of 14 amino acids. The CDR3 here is CASSSGTGEDGYTF. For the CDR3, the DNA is TGTGCCAGCAGCTCGGGGACAGGGGAAGATGGCTACACCTTC.

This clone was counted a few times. CDR3 protein: CASRNGQGSLEKLFF. DNA of the CDR3: TGTGCCAGCAGAAATGGACAGGGAAGTTTGGAAAAACTGTTTTTT. This chain joins TRBV28 and TRBJ1-4, with 8 bases matching TRBD1. CDR3 length: 15 amino acids. Germline V CDR1 and CDR2: MDHEN, SYDVKM. The V segment lost 6 bases and the J segment 8 bases; nucleotides outside the gene matches: 11.

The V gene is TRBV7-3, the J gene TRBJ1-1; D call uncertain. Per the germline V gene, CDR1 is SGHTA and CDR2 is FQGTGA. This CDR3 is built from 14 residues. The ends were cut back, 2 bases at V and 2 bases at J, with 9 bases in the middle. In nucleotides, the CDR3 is TGTGCCAGCAGCTTAGTCCCGGGTAACACTGAAGCTTTCTTT. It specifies CASSLVPGNTEAFF.

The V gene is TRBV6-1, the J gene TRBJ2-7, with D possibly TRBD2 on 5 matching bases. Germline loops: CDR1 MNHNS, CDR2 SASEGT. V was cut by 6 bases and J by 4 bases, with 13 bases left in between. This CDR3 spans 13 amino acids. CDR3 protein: CASRNLGKYEQYF. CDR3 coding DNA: TGTGCCAGCAGAAACCTCGGGAAATACGAGCAGTACTTC.

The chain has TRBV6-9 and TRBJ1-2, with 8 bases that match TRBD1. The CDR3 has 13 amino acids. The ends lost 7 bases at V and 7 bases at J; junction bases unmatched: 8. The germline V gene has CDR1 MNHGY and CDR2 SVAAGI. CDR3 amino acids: CASTEQGGGGYTF. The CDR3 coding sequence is TGTGCCAGCACCGAACAGGGGGGGGGTGGCTACACCTTC.

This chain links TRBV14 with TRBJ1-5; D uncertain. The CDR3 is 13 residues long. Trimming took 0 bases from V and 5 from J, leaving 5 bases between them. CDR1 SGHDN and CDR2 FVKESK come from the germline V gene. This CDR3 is CASSQDRDQPQHF. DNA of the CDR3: TGTGCCAGCAGCCAAGATCGGGATCAGCCCCAGCATTTT.

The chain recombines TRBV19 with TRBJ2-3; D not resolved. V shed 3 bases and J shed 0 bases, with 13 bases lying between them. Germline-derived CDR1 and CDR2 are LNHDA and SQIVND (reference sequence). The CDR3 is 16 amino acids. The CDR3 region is CASSISTRYSTDTQYF. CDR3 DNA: TGTGCCAGTAGTATTTCCACGAGGTATAGCACAGATACGCAGTATTTT.

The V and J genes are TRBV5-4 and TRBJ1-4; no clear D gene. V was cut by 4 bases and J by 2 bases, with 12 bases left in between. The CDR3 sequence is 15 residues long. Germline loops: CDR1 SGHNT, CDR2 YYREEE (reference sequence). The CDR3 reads CASSPGTRTNEKLFF. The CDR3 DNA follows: TGTGCCAGCAGCCCCGGAACGAGGACTAATGAAAAACTGTTTTTT.

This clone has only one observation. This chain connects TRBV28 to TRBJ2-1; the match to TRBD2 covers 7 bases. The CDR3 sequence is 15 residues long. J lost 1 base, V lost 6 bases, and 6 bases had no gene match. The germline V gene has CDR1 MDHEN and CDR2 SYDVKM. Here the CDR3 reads CASSYGGSSYNEQFF. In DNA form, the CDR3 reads TGTGCCAGCAGCTACGGCGGGAGTTCCTACAATGAGCAGTTCTTC.

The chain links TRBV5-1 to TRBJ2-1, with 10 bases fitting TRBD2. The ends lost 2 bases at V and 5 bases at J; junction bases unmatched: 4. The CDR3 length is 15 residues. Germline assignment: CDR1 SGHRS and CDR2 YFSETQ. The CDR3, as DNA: TGCGCCAGCAGCTTCTTAGCGGGAGGCAACAATGAGCAGTTCTTC. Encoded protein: CASSFLAGGNNEQFF.

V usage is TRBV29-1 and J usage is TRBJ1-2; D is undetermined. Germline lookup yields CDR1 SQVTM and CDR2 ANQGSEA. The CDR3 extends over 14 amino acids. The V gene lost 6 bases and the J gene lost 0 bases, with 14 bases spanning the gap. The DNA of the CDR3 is TGCAGCGTCCAAACCCCGGGAGCTAACTATGGCTACACCTTC. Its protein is CSVQTPGANYGYTF.

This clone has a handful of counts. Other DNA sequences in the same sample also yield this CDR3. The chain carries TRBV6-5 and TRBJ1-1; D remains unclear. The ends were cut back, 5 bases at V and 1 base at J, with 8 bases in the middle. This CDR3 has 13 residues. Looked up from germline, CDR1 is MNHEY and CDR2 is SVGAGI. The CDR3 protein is CASSQTQNTEAFF. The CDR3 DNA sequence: TGTGCCAGCAGTCAGACACAGAACACTGAAGCTTTCTTT.

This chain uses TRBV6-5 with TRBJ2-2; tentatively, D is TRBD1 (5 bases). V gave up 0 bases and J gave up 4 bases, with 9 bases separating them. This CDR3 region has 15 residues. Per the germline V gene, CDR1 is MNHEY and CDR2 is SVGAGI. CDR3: CASSYSQGGTGELFF. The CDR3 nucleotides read TGTGCCAGCAGTTACTCGCAGGGTGGCACCGGGGAGCTGTTTTTT.

CDR3 sequence: CASSYTGQAKPYEQYF. The CDR3 coding sequence is TGTGCCAGCAGTTACACGGGACAGGCGAAACCCTACGAGCAGTACTTC. The chain carries TRBV6-6 and TRBJ2-7; 8 positions match TRBD1. V was clipped by 2 bases and J by 2 bases; unmatched bases: 8. This CDR3 has 16 residues. Germline V CDR1 and CDR2: MNHNY, SVGAGI (reference sequence).

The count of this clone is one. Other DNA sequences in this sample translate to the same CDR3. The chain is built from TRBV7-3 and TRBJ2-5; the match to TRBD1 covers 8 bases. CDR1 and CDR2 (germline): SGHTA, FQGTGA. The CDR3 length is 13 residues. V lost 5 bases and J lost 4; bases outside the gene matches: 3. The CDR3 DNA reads TGTGCCAGCAGCCTCGACAGGGGAGAGACCCAGTACTTC. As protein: CASSLDRGETQYF.